These 26 T cell receptor beta chains originate from one sample sequenced in a study of shared clonotypes between healthy human individuals. Here immunoSEQ multiplex PCR was the method, and the copy in TCRdb shows in-frame clones only, minus some. The sample holds approximately 640,000 clones, about nine tenths seen once. Material for sequencing was memory CD8+ T cells from PBMCs. Subset in this sample: CD45RO+ cells pooled with CCR7-negative TemRA cells. The source of these receptors is a man younger than 35 in good health. Some clones in this sample may be carry-over from other donors' samples.

The chain is built from TRBV7-9 and TRBJ1-5, with D perhaps TRBD1 (5 bases). Trimming shortened V by 1 base and J by 1 base, and 8 bases separated the two germline ends. The CDR3 runs 15 residues. Germline V gene data show CDR1 as SEHNR and CDR2 as FQNEAQ (reference sequence). The CDR3 nucleotides read TGTGCCAGCAGCTTAGGGTGGGGCAGCAATCAGCCCCAGCATTTT. Its translation is CASSLGWGSNQPQHF. The full variable domain, in which reference TRBV7-9 and TRBJ1-5 provide the parts outside the CDR3, is DTGVSQNPRHKITKRGQNVTFRCDPISEHNRLYWYRQTLGQGPEFLTYFQNEAQLEKSRLLSDRFSAERPKGSFSTLEIQRTEQGDSAMYLCASSLGWGSNQPQHFGDGTRLSIL.

This chain links TRBV9 with TRBJ2-6; unclear D gene. V gave up 7 bases and J gave up 5 bases, with 19 bases separating them. The CDR3 is 16 amino acids. Germline V CDR1 and CDR2: SGDLS, YYNGEE. DNA of the CDR3: TGTGCCAGCGGACGCCGGTACCAAAGTCGGGCCAACGTCCTGACTTTC. Its translation is CASGRRYQSRANVLTF.

This clone appeared once. The chain carries TRBV27 and TRBJ2-3; no firm D call. The CDR3 has 18 residues. Germline-derived CDR1 and CDR2 are MNHEY and SMNVEV (reference sequence). The germline V and J ends were trimmed by 2 bases and 0 bases, with 18 bases remaining between them. The CDR3 bases are TGTGCCAGCAGTTTACTACTCCCCACGTCCTTTAGCACAGATACGCAGTATTTT. It encodes CASSLLLPTSFSTDTQYF.

In DNA, the CDR3 is TGTGCCAGCAGTTGGGACAGTGAGGGGCTCACCTTC. Translated, it gives CASSWDSEGLTF. The genes are TRBV28 and TRBJ1-2, with TRBD1 identical over 7 bases. The CDR3 sequence is 12 residues long. V lost 4 bases, J lost 13 bases, and 9 bases stayed unmatched. CDR1 and CDR2 (germline): MDHEN, SYDVKM.

The chain combines TRBV7-7 with TRBJ2-5; no clear D gene. The V gene's germline CDR1 is SSHAT and CDR2 FNYEAQ (reference sequence). The CDR3 loop spans 13 amino acids. V dropped 5 bases and J dropped 5 bases, with 12 bases sitting between them. For the CDR3, the DNA is TGTGCCAGCAGCGAGCGATTTAAGGAGACCCAGTACTTC. Translation gives CASSERFKETQYF.

This rearrangement joins TRBV25-1 to TRBJ2-1, with 8 bases that match TRBD1. Per the germline V gene, CDR1 is MGHDK and CDR2 is SYGVNS. CDR3 size: 15 residues. Trimming at V came to 4 bases and at J to 2 bases, leaving 4 bases not matched to a gene. The CDR3 loop is CASSGWTGTYNEQFF. CDR3 in DNA: TGTGCCAGCAGTGGTTGGACAGGGACCTACAATGAGCAGTTCTTC. The full variable domain, its missing parts supplied by reference TRBV25-1 and TRBJ2-1, is EADIYQTPRYLVIGTGKKITLECSQTMGHDKMYWYQQDPGMELHLIHYSYGVNSTEKGDLSSESTVSRIRTEHFPLTLESARPSHTSQYLCASSGWTGTYNEQFFGPGTRLTVL.

The CDR3 DNA follows: TGTGCCAGCAGCTATCCTATAGCGGGAGGACTCCTATTCACAGATACGCAGTATTTT. Amino acid sequence: CASSYPIAGGLLFTDTQYF. V usage is TRBV7-9 and J usage is TRBJ2-3; 10 positions agree with TRBD2. The V gene's germline CDR1 is SEHNR and CDR2 FQNEAQ (reference sequence). The CDR3 is 19 residues long. J was trimmed by 2 bases and V by 4 bases; bases with no gene match: 15.

A few counts support this clone. The CDR3 here is CASGLSRTGELFF. In DNA form, the CDR3 reads TGTGCTAGTGGTTTGTCACGCACCGGGGAGCTGTTTTTT. V gene TRBV12-5 combines with J gene TRBJ2-2; D remains unclear. This CDR3 is built from 13 residues. Trimming took 2 bases from V and 4 from J, leaving 5 bases between them. The germline CDR1 and CDR2 sequences are LGHNT and FRNRAP. Full variable domain (remainder filled in from reference TRBV12-5 and TRBJ2-2): DARVTQTPRHKVTEMGQEVTMRCQPILGHNTVFWYRQTMMQGLELLAYFRNRAPLDDSGMPKDRFSAEMPDATLATLKIQPSEPRDSAVYFCASGLSRTGELFFGEGSRLTVL.

This clone has only a few counts. The sample holds other DNA sequences that translate to the same CDR3. The genes are TRBV11-2 and TRBJ2-7; no clear D gene. The CDR3 has 11 amino acids. In germline, CDR1 is SGHAT, CDR2 FQNNGV. V was clipped by 2 bases and J by 2 bases, with 1 base between them. CDR3 DNA: TGTGCCAGCAGCTTAACCTACGAGCAGTACTTC. It is translated as CASSLTYEQYF.

The chain recombines TRBV18 with TRBJ2-1, with D possibly TRBD2 on 5 matching bases. The germline CDR1 and CDR2 sequences are KGHSH and LQKENI. Deletions cut 0 bases from V and 5 bases from J, with 14 bases between. The CDR3 extends over 16 amino acids. CDR3 sequence reads: CASSPPSEWRDNEQFF. DNA for the CDR3: TGTGCCAGCTCACCACCGTCGGAGTGGCGGGACAATGAGCAGTTCTTC.

The gene calls are TRBV13 and TRBJ2-7, with D possibly matching TRBD2 (6 bases). CDR3 size: 15 residues. V lost 5 bases and J 4 bases, leaving 18 bases between the germline ends. Germline V gene data show CDR1 as PRHDT and CDR2 as FYEKMQ (reference sequence). CDR3 DNA sequence: TGTGCCAGCAGCAGCGCTGGCGGGGTCGAATACGAGCAGTACTTC. It specifies CASSSAGGVEYEQYF. Using reference TRBV13 and TRBJ2-7 for the parts outside the CDR3, the full variable domain is AAGVIQSPRHLIKEKRETATLKCYPIPRHDTVYWYQQGPGQDPQFLISFYEKMQSDKGSIPDRFSAQQFSDYHSELNMSSLELGDSALYFCASSSAGGVEYEQYFGPGTRLTVT.

The chain has TRBV19 and TRBJ1-1, with D possibly TRBD1 on 5 matching bases. Germline V gene data show CDR1 as LNHDA and CDR2 as SQIVND (reference sequence). V was pared by 3 bases and J by 11 bases, with 19 bases between. This CDR3 is 14 amino acids long. CDR3 residues: CASSMIGALPGAFF. DNA of the CDR3: TGTGCCAGTAGTATGATAGGAGCTTTGCCAGGGGCTTTCTTT.

V and J are TRBV7-6 and TRBJ1-1; possibly TRBD1 for D (6 bases). The CDR3 is made up of 15 amino acids. The V end lost 5 bases, the J end lost 5 bases, and 18 bases lay between the germline ends. Germline-derived CDR1 and CDR2 are SGHVS and FNYEAQ. CDR3 bases: TGTGCCAGCAGCCAAAATGCAGGGGCGAGAACTGAAGCTTTCTTT. It codes for CASSQNAGARTEAFF.

The chain recombines TRBV19 with TRBJ2-5; 14 bases match TRBD2. CDR3 length: 15 amino acids. Trimming at V came to 7 bases and at J to 5 bases, leaving 6 bases not matched to a gene. Germline CDR1 reads LNHDA; CDR2 reads SQIVND (reference sequence). CDR3 nucleotides: TGTGCCAGTACTGATCGACTAGCGGGAGGGGAGACCCAGTACTTC. It translates to CASTDRLAGGETQYF.

The chain carries TRBV11-2 and TRBJ2-7; TRBD1 agrees at 8 bases. V dropped 1 base and J dropped 4; count of bases not matched to a gene: 12. Germline lookup yields CDR1 SGHAT and CDR2 FQNNGV. This CDR3 spans 17 amino acids. The CDR3 spells CASSLGPETGVEYEQYF. The CDR3 DNA follows: TGTGCCAGCAGCTTAGGCCCCGAGACAGGGGTAGAATACGAGCAGTACTTC.

The chain joins TRBV6-5 to TRBJ1-2; 7 nucleotides agree with TRBD1. Trimming removed 2 bases from V and 6 bases from J; junction bases left unmatched: 9. The CDR3 length is 15 residues. Germline V gene lookup returns CDR1 MNHEY and CDR2 SVGAGI. The CDR3 DNA is TGTGCCAGCAGTTACCGAACAGGGGTAACCCATGGCTACACCTTC. Translation gives CASSYRTGVTHGYTF.

The rearrangement links TRBV7-2 to TRBJ1-2; TRBD1 matches at 7 bases. Germline CDR1 is SGHTA and CDR2 is FQGNSA. J lost 2 bases, V lost 5 bases, and 5 bases had no gene match. This CDR3 is built from 14 residues. This CDR3 is CASSARQGNYGYTF. Written as DNA, the CDR3 is TGTGCCAGCAGCGCCAGACAGGGCAACTATGGCTACACCTTC.

The gene calls are TRBV2 and TRBJ2-5; D uncertain. The CDR3 loop spans 17 amino acids. Between the trimmed V and J ends, which lost 6 bases and 1 base, there was a span of 21 bases. Germline values: CDR1 SNHLY, CDR2 FYNNEI. CDR3: CASRAAQLGPLQETQYF. The CDR3 DNA sequence: TGTGCCAGCAGGGCCGCACAACTCGGCCCCCTCCAAGAGACCCAGTACTTC.

V gene TRBV4-3 combines with J gene TRBJ1-1; D unclear. The germline gives CDR1 LGHNA, CDR2 YSLEER. V shed 0 bases and J shed 0 bases, with 8 bases lying between them. This CDR3 region has 15 residues. The CDR3 region is CASSQDWAMNTEAFF. The CDR3 DNA reads TGCGCCAGCAGCCAAGACTGGGCCATGAACACTGAAGCTTTCTTT.

This sequence joins TRBV7-9 and TRBJ2-7; TRBD1 matches at 10 bases. V gave up 1 base and J gave up 6 bases; unmatched junction bases: 6. This CDR3 spans 15 amino acids. The germline gives CDR1 SEHNR, CDR2 FQNEAQ (reference sequence). CDR3: CASSLVGTGVSEQYF. CDR3 sequence (DNA): TGTGCCAGCAGCTTAGTGGGGACAGGGGTTAGCGAGCAGTACTTC.

The J gene is TRBJ2-7, the V gene TRBV7-9, with 13 bases lining up with TRBD2. The CDR3 loop spans 19 amino acids. The V gene end was trimmed by 1 base and the J gene end by 0 bases; junction bases not matched to a gene: 9. Germline-derived CDR1 and CDR2 are SEHNR and FQNEAQ (reference sequence). CDR3 protein: CASSLVGLAGDGLSYEQYF. The CDR3 DNA follows: TGTGCCAGCAGCTTAGTTGGACTAGCGGGAGATGGTCTCTCCTACGAGCAGTACTTC.

V usage is TRBV7-8 and J usage is TRBJ2-3; D gene unclear. Trimming shortened V by 1 base and J by 3 bases, and 5 bases separated the two germline ends. This CDR3 has 13 amino acids. In germline, CDR1 is SGHVS, CDR2 FQNEAQ. The CDR3 here is CASSLEGTDTQYF. The CDR3 bases are TGTGCCAGCAGCTTAGAAGGAACAGATACGCAGTATTTT.

The J gene is TRBJ1-2, the V gene TRBV9, with D uncertain. This CDR3 is built from 15 residues. Per germline, CDR1 SGDLS and CDR2 YYNGEE. V lost 1 base and J lost 5, with 15 bases in between. CDR3: CASSVWQDLRYGYTF. CDR3 nucleotides: TGTGCCAGCAGCGTATGGCAGGACCTGAGATATGGCTACACCTTC.

This clone appeared a few times. The chain combines TRBV5-1 with TRBJ2-7; 7 bases are a match to TRBD2. J lost 4 bases, V lost 7 bases, and 5 bases had no gene match. Looked up from germline, CDR1 is SGHRS and CDR2 is YFSETQ. The CDR3 is 12 residues long. The CDR3 loop reads CASGPSGYEQYF. In DNA, the CDR3 is TGCGCCAGCGGACCTAGCGGTTACGAGCAGTACTTC. Together with reference TRBV5-1 and TRBJ2-7, the CDR3 gives the full variable domain: KAGVTQTPRYLIKTRGQQVTLSCSPISGHRSVSWYQQTPGQGLQFLFEYFSETQRNKGNFPGRFSGRQFSNSRSEMNVSTLELGDSALYLCASGPSGYEQYFGPGTRLTVT.

The rearrangement joins TRBV7-6 to TRBJ2-3; TRBD2 matches at 11 bases. CDR3 length: 16 residues. In germline, CDR1 is SGHVS, CDR2 FNYEAQ. The V segment lost 4 bases and the J segment 5 bases; nucleotides outside the gene matches: 8. The CDR3 loop reads CASSSILAGEQDTQYF. The CDR3 nucleotides read TGTGCCAGCAGCTCCATACTAGCGGGAGAGCAAGATACGCAGTATTTT.

The J gene is TRBJ2-7, the V gene TRBV15; no reliable D call. V dropped 6 bases and J dropped 2 bases, with 11 bases sitting between them. This CDR3 comprises 13 residues. The germline gives CDR1 LNHNV, CDR2 YYDKDF (reference sequence). The CDR3 here is CATRGPVAYEQYF. The CDR3, as DNA: TGTGCCACCAGAGGGCCGGTGGCCTACGAGCAGTACTTC.